A single TCR beta chain is shown here with its context. This sample was taken from a study of cytomegalovirus exposure and HLA in healthy donors. Assay: immunoSEQ multiplex PCR; the TCRdb copy retains only in-frame clones and omits some. The top ten hold about 1.1% of the sample, which has about 130,000 clones, 89% seen once. This CDR3 spans 14 amino acids. Germline lookup yields CDR1 PRHDT and CDR2 FYEKMQ (reference sequence). V lost 5 bases to trimming and J lost 3 bases; unmatched junction nucleotides: 7. This chain uses TRBV13 with TRBJ2-7, with 7 bases identical to TRBD1. This clonotype was sampled from a woman aged 18-29 years in good health and CMV-seronegative. The sequenced sample consisted of PBMCs. Here the CDR3 reads CASSTRTGIYEQYF. The DNA for the CDR3 is TGTGCCAGCAGCACCCGGACAGGCATCTACGAGCAGTACTTC. Combining the CDR3 with reference TRBV13 and TRBJ2-7 gives the whole variable domain AAGVIQSPRHLIKEKRETATLKCYPIPRHDTVYWYQQGPGQDPQFLISFYEKMQSDKGSIPDRFSAQQFSDYHSELNMSSLELGDSALYFCASSTRTGIYEQYFGPGTRLTVT.